The 3 T cell receptor beta chains given below trace back to one sample, sequenced in a study of cytomegalovirus exposure and HLA in healthy donors. Sequencing was performed with immunoSEQ multiplex PCR; in TCRdb, only in-frame clones are kept and a portion is missing. Among about 150,000 clones listed, roughly nine tenths were seen once. The sequenced material came from PBMCs. The receptors here all came from a woman aged 18-29 years in good health and CMV-seropositive.

This rearrangement joins TRBV4-3 to TRBJ1-6, with D tentatively TRBD1 (6 bases). Trimming took 2 bases from V and 8 from J, leaving 7 bases between them. This CDR3 is 13 amino acids long. CDR1 LGHNA and CDR2 YSLEER come from the germline V gene. This chain's CDR3 is CASSQSGDSPLHF. The CDR3 DNA reads TGCGCCAGCAGCCAATCAGGGGATTCACCCCTCCACTTT.

The gene calls are TRBV12-2 and TRBJ1-2; the D call TRBD1 from the table was never checked on the DNA. TRBV12-2 is an annotated pseudogene. The CDR3 has 17 amino acids. The CDR3 spells CASRLVEQRPKNYGYTF. CDR3 nucleotide sequence: TGTGCAAGTCGCTTAGTAGAACAGAGACCGAAGAACTATGGCTACACCTTC.

The V gene is TRBV11-3, the J gene TRBJ2-1; 8 bases agree with TRBD1. The V segment lost 4 bases and the J segment 12 bases; nucleotides outside the gene matches: 2. This CDR3 contains 11 residues. The germline V gene has CDR1 SGHNT and CDR2 YENEEA. This CDR3 reads CASSSDRVQFF. The CDR3 DNA sequence: TGTGCCAGCAGCTCGGACAGGGTGCAGTTCTTC.